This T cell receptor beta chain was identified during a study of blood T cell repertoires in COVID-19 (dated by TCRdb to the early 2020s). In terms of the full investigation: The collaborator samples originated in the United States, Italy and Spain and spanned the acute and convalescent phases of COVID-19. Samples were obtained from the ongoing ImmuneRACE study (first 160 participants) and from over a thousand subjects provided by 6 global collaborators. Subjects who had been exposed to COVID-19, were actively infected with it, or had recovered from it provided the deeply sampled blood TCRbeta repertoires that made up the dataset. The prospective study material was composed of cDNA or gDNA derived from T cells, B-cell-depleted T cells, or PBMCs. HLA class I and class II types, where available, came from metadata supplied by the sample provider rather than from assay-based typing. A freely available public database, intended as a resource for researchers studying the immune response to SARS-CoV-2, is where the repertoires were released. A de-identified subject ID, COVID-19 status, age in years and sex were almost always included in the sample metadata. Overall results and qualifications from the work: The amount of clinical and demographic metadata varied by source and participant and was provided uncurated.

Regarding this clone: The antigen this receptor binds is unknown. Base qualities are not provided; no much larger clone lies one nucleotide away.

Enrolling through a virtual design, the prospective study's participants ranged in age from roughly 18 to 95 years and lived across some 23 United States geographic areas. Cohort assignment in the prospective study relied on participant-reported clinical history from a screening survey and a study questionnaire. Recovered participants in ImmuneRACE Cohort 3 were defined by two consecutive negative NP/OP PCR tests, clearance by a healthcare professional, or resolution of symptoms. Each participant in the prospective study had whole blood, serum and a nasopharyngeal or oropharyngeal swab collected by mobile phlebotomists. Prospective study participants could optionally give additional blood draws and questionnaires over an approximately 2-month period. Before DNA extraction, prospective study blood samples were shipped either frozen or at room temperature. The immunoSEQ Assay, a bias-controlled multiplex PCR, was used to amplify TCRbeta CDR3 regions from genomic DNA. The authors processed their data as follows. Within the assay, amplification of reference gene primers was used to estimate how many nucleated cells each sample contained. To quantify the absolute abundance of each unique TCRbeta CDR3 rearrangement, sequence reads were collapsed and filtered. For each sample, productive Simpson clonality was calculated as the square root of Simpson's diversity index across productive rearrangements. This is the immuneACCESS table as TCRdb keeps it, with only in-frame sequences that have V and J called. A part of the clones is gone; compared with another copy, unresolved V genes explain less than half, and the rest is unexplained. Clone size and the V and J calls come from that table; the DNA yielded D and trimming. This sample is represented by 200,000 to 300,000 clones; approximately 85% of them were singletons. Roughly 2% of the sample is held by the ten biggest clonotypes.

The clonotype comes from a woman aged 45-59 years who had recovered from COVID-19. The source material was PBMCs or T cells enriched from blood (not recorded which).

CDR3 region: CASSPQGARISGYTF. Here is the DNA: TGTGCCAGCAGCCCACAGGGGGCTAGAATCTCTGGCTACACCTTC. The chain couples TRBV7-9 to TRBJ1-2; 9 bases in between match TRBD1. CDR1 and CDR2 are read off the germline V gene (reference sequence) as SEHNR and FQNEAQ. The CDR3 sequence holds 15 residues, the cysteine and phenylalanine included. Of the read, only the CDR3 DNA is kept; its 45 bases are in frame from base 1. V loses 5 bases at its end and J loses 7 bases; junction bases beyond the gene matches: 11. The full variable domain, with segments outside the CDR3 supplied by the reference TRBV7-9 and TRBJ1-2 proteins, appears as DTGVSQNPRHKITKRGQNVTFRCDPISEHNRLYWYRQTLGQGPEFLTYFQNEAQLEKSRLLSDRFSAERPKGSFSTLEIQRTEQGDSAMYLCASSPQGARISGYTFGSGTRLTVV.